This entry lists 3 T cell receptor beta chains sequenced from one sample in a study of CD8 T cells in acute hepatitis C reinfection. Findings and caveats of the study: All groups preferentially used TRBV04 and TRBV06, which was not due to overrepresentation in the naive pool.

Documented time point: acute HCV infection, within 168 days of estimated infection date. The hepatitis C virus-specific receptor repertoire was characterized directly ex vivo, with no prior expansion in culture. Assay used: immunoSEQ multiplex PCR; TCRdb lists only in-frame clones, some missing. The table includes about 1,400 clones, around half detected once. Sequences were derived from HCV NS3-1073 tetramer-sorted CD8+ T cells from PBMCs, sampled during acute infection. The receptors were sampled from a woman between 18 and 30 years old who spontaneously cleared hepatitis C infection.

The chain combines TRBV9 with TRBJ2-3; possible D gene TRBD2, 7 bases. The CDR3 has 17 amino acids. Per the germline V gene, CDR1 is SGDLS and CDR2 is YYNGEE. Trimming pared 3 bases from V and 2 bases from J, leaving 19 bases between. Written as DNA, the CDR3 is TGTGCCAGCAGCGGAGAGCATGGGGGGGGCTTCACAGATACGCAGTATTTT. Protein sequence: CASSGEHGGGFTDTQYF.

As regards this clone: The junction differs from germline at one of its ends, possibly a read error. The V gene is TRBV4-1, the J gene TRBJ1-1; D is unclear. Germline CDR1 reads MGHRA; CDR2 reads YSYEKL. The CDR3 has 13 residues. The CDR3 here is CASSHEENTEAFF. In DNA, the CDR3 is TGTGCCAGCAGCCACGAGGAGAACACTGAAGCTTTCTTT.

V is TRBV6-5 and J is TRBJ1-2; the D is unclear. V was cut by 10 bases and J by 7 bases, with 10 bases left in between. The length of the CDR3 is 10 residues. Germline V gene data show CDR1 as MNHEY and CDR2 as SVGAGI. The CDR3 bases are TGTGCCACTTGGGGTGGTGGCTACACCTTC. Translation gives CATWGGGYTF.